Sequencing of this T cell receptor beta chain was carried out in a study of blood T cell repertoires in COVID-19. Sequenced by immunoSEQ multiplex PCR; TCRdb stores in-frame clones only, minus some. Among roughly 120,000 clones, around 84% were seen once, and the ten largest hold 3% to 3.5%. Germline CDR1 is GTSNPN and CDR2 is SVGIG (reference sequence). The CDR3 runs 12 residues. V lost 6 bases and J lost 3, with 12 bases in between. The material sequenced was peripheral blood. This chain uses TRBV30 with TRBJ2-7; D possibly corresponds to TRBD1 (6 bases). This TCR derives from a man in his forties with acute or convalescent COVID-19. CDR3 sequence: CACSTGYYEQYF. In nucleotides, the CDR3 is TGTGCCTGCAGCACAGGGTACTACGAGCAGTACTTC. Using reference TRBV30 and TRBJ2-7 for the parts outside the CDR3, the full variable domain is SQTIHQWPATLVQPVGSPLSLECTVEGTSNPNLYWYRQAAGRGLQLLFYSVGIGQISSEVPQNLSASRPQDRQFILSSKKLLLSDSGFYLCACSTGYYEQYFGPGTRLTVT.